These T cell receptor beta chains were read from a single sample in a study of response to subunit inactivated influenza vaccine. TCRdb itself ran the RT-PCR reads through MiXCR, one entry per CDR3 protein. The table shows roughly 700,000 distinct CDR3 sequences, with approximately 14% occurring only once. The source material was PBMCs from blood, sampled about 14 days before vaccination. The receptor set was obtained from a man aged 45-60 years who received an inactivated influenza vaccine. CDR3s leave out the opening cysteine and the closing phenylalanine or tryptophan. Each record gives: J gene, V gene, CDR3 protein.

>TRBJ2-7|TRBV27
ASSLSRAGGRFEQY
>TRBJ2-7|TRBV20-1
SARLSERGYEQY
>TRBJ2-3|TRBV10-3
AISPGGPTDTQY
>TRBJ2-1|TRBV2
ASRDRGGSDSYNEQF
>TRBJ1-5|TRBV12-3/TRBV12-4
ASQQGSSNQPQH
>TRBJ2-7|TRBV4-3
ASSLGGPGGDSYEQY
>TRBJ2-5|TRBV2
ASSAGLEVQETQY
>TRBJ1-6|TRBV11-2
ASSLDRWENSPLH
>TRBJ2-7|TRBV15
ATSRVGLSLGHEQY
>TRBJ1-3|TRBV11-2
ASSVTIRNTIY
>TRBJ2-1|TRBV20-1
SARGVERASSYNEQF
>TRBJ2-7|TRBV5-1
ASSLWRGDSYEQY
>TRBJ1-5|TRBV12-3/TRBV12-4
ASSLNQNQPQH
>TRBJ2-7|TRBV29-1
SVDTGTSGDEQY
>TRBJ2-7|TRBV20-1
SAIGTDSYEQY
>TRBJ2-1|TRBV7-8
ASSFEANEQF
>TRBJ1-1|TRBV7-9
ASLDIVEGAF
>TRBJ2-1|TRBV7-2
ASSILGTGMVDEQF
>TRBJ2-6|TRBV5-1
ASVVAGANVLT
>TRBJ2-2|TRBV30
ALTGTPGGELF
>TRBJ2-2|TRBV5-1
ASSYRTSGMNTGELF
>TRBJ2-3|TRBV6-2/TRBV6-3
ASSYRSTTPGLAGVRYTQY
>TRBJ2-2|TRBV6-5
ASSFPGTALNTGELF
>TRBJ1-2|TRBV28
ASSTHTGSYGYT
>TRBJ1-4|TRBV7-2
ASSLPRGVSEKLF
>TRBJ2-2|TRBV6-2/TRBV6-3
ASRQGSGELF
>TRBJ1-5|TRBV7-8
ASSPRTGIQPQH
>TRBJ1-1|TRBV10-3
AIGVRQGNTEAF
>TRBJ2-6|TRBV10-2
ASRGAQGANVLT
>TRBJ1-2|TRBV6-2/TRBV6-3
ASRLGQGRLSNYGYT
>TRBJ2-1|TRBV28
ASSPRQGLYNEQF
>TRBJ2-4|TRBV7-2
ASSLEQAGNIQY
>TRBJ2-2|TRBV5-6
ASSLPGLAANTGELF
>TRBJ1-1|TRBV4-1
ASSQDLLRGTEAF
>TRBJ2-1|TRBV3-1
ASSHRGPYNEQF
>TRBJ1-2|TRBV20-1
SASRQTPNYGYT
>TRBJ1-1|TRBV10-3
AISDGFENTEAF
>TRBJ2-3|TRBV4-3
ASSQDGTSGGLATDTQY
>TRBJ1-5|TRBV20-1
SASWGGNQPQH
>TRBJ2-7|TRBV3-1
ASSQGAREQY